Below are 9 T cell receptor beta chains sequenced from a single sample in a study of blood T cell repertoires in COVID-19. Produced via immunoSEQ multiplex PCR; TCRdb's table is partial and in-frame only. The table shows 20,000 to 25,000 clones, with about nine tenths occurring only once. The material sequenced was peripheral blood. All receptors derive from a human donor in a cohort sampled during active COVID-19.

The chain employs TRBV6-6 and TRBJ1-2; 7 positions match TRBD1. This CDR3 has 12 residues. Germline V gene lookup returns CDR1 MNHNY and CDR2 SVGAGI (reference sequence). Trimming at V came to 6 bases and at J to 2 bases, leaving 0 bases not matched to a gene. DNA of the CDR3: TGTGCCAGCAGGACAGGGAACTATGGCTACACCTTC. It translates to CASRTGNYGYTF.

This chain uses TRBV27 with TRBJ1-1; D uncertain. The CDR3 contains 15 residues. Between the trimmed V and J ends, which lost 6 bases and 4 bases, there was a span of 18 bases. The germline V gene encodes CDR1 MNHEY and CDR2 SMNVEV (reference sequence). In nucleotides, the CDR3 is TGTGCCAGCAGCCTAACTCACTCCGAACTCACTGAAGCTTTCTTT. Amino acid sequence: CASSLTHSELTEAFF.

As to this clone: Other DNA sequences of this sample code for an identical CDR3. The J gene is TRBJ2-1, the V gene TRBV4-2; the match to TRBD1 covers 8 bases. Germline V gene data show CDR1 as LGHNA and CDR2 as YNFKEQ. The CDR3 contains 12 residues. The trim removed 5 bases at V and 8 bases at J, leaving 2 bases unmatched. The CDR3 reads CASSEQGDEQFF. In DNA form, the CDR3 reads TGTGCCAGCAGCGAACAGGGGGATGAGCAGTTCTTC.

V gene TRBV5-6 combines with J gene TRBJ1-6, with D tentatively TRBD1 (6 bases). This CDR3 is built from 14 residues. Germline V gives CDR1 SGHDT, CDR2 YYEEEE. The V end was cut by 0 bases, the J end by 10 bases, with 11 bases between. This chain's CDR3 is CASSLVGAQSPLHF. The DNA of the CDR3 is TGTGCCAGCAGCTTGGTGGGGGCGCAGTCACCCCTCCACTTT.

The chain employs TRBV11-1 and TRBJ1-1, with TRBD1 as a possible D gene (5 bases). CDR1 is SGHAT, CDR2 FQDESV, per germline (reference sequence). With 2 bases removed from V and 0 bases from J, the gap between germline ends came to 13 bases. The CDR3 has 16 residues. The DNA of the CDR3 is TGTGCCAGCAGCTTAAGGGCGGGACGGCTGAACACTGAAGCTTTCTTT. Translating it yields CASSLRAGRLNTEAFF.

This clone was recorded once. The V and J genes are TRBV6-2 or TRBV6-3 and TRBJ2-7, with 11 bases matching TRBD1. The CDR3 contains 17 residues. After removal of 1 base from V and 3 bases from J, the junction contained 8 bases not matched to a gene. The germline V gene has CDR1 MNHEY and CDR2 SVGEGT. The CDR3 loop reads CASSYYPDRGRFYEQYF. The CDR3 DNA is TGTGCCAGCAGTTACTACCCGGACAGGGGGCGATTCTACGAGCAGTACTTC.

This clone has only a few counts. This chain uses TRBV4-2 with TRBJ1-3; 7 nucleotides align to TRBD1. This CDR3 has 18 amino acids. Germline lookup yields CDR1 LGHNA and CDR2 YNFKEQ. Trimming removed 7 bases from V and 6 bases from J; junction bases left unmatched: 21. In DNA form, the CDR3 reads TGTGCCAGCACCCTCCAGGGGGGTCCCGCTACCTTACAAAACACCATATATTTT. Translating gives CASTLQGGPATLQNTIYF.

The chain combines TRBV6-5 with TRBJ2-3; D unresolved. CDR3 length: 15 residues. Trimming stripped 2 bases from V and 4 bases from J, with 13 bases between. CDR1 and CDR2 from the germline V gene are MNHEY and SVGAGI. The CDR3 nucleotides are TGTGCCAGCAGTTACCGGCTGGGCCTCCCAGATACGCAGTATTTT. It is translated as CASSYRLGLPDTQYF.

Only one count was recorded for this clone. CDR3: CASSRPNEDSYEQYF. The CDR3 region has the DNA TGTGCCAGCAGCCGGCCCAACGAGGACAGCTACGAGCAGTACTTC. The gene calls are TRBV11-2 and TRBJ2-7; D perhaps matches TRBD1 (6 bases). The CDR3 covers 15 residues. Germline values: CDR1 SGHAT, CDR2 FQNNGV. The V and J ends lost 5 bases and 3 bases respectively, with 17 bases between them.